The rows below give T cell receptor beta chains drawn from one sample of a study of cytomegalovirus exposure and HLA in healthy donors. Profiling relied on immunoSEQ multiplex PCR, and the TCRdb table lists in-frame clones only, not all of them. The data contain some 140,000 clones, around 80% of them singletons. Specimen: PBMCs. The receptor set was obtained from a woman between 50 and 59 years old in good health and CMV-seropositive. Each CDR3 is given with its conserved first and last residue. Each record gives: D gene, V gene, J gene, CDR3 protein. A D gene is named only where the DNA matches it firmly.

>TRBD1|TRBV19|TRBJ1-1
CASSIHRTTGRTEAFF
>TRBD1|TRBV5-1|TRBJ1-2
CASSWDRAYGYTF
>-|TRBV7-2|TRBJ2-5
CASSPRRDQETQYF
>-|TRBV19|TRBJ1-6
CASTEGYSPLHF
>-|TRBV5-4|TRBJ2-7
CASSSPSQGPPYEQYF
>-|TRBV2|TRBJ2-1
CASSPSAGQFF
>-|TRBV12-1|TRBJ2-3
CASSFPRGPSGEKGTDTQYF
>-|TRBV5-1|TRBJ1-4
CASSIWGRTTTNEKLFF
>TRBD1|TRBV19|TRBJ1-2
CASRDTTGGDGYTF
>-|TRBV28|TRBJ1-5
CASSWGGIGNQPQHF
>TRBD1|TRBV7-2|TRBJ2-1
CASSTGGQGSLSSYNEQFF
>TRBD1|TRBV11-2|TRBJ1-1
CASGQQGAQTEAFF
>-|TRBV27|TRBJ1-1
CASRSLQLYTEAFF
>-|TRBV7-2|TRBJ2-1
CASSSQPGAYNEQFF
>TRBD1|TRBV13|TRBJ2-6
CASSSKTGGLSGANVLTF
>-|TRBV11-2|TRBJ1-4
CASSESVRVEKLFF
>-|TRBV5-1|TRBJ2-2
CASSPGLRNTGELFF
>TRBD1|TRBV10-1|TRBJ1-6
CARRTGENSPLHF
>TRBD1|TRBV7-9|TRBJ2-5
CAGEGDRETQYF
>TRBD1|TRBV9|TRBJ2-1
CASSVQGAVFNEQFF
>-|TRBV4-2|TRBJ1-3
CASSQDSRSGNTIYF
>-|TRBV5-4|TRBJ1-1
CASSLGMAPEAFF
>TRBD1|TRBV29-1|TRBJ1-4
CSAGQPNEKLFF
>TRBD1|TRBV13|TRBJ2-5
CASSPRRTGEREQYF
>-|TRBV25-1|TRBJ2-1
CASSESGSSRNEQFF